The present T cell receptor (beta chain) was sequenced within a study of cytomegalovirus exposure and HLA in healthy donors. For this clone: Its cognate antigen is unknown.

Profiled with immunoSEQ multiplex PCR; TCRdb holds only in-frame clones, not every one. The sample has fewer than 250,000 clones; approximately 80% are singletons. Germline CDR1 is MNHEY and CDR2 is SVGAGI. CDR3 size: 14 residues. V lost 6 bases and J 4 bases, leaving 15 bases between the germline ends. Findings of the study overall: The authors listed around 150 TCR beta chains as cytomegalovirus-associated.

The sequence derives from a woman in her 30s in good health and CMV-seropositive. The material sequenced was PBMCs. The chain employs TRBV6-5 and TRBJ2-5; D may be TRBD1 (7 bases). This CDR3 reads CASSLRQGGETQYF. CDR3 bases: TGTGCCAGCAGCTTACGACAGGGAGGAGAGACCCAGTACTTC.